The 29 T cell receptor beta chains listed next were all sequenced from one sample in a study of cytomegalovirus exposure and HLA in healthy donors. Primers: 60 Vbeta forward and 13 Jbeta reverse. This table comes from immunoSEQ multiplex PCR, and its TCRdb copy is limited to in-frame clones, with some not included. The table lists 150,000 to 200,000 clones, approximately 79% of them singletons. Sequencing was carried out using PBMCs. These receptor sequences come from a man aged 40-50 years in good health and CMV-seropositive.

The genes are TRBV5-1 and TRBJ2-7; D gene ambiguous. This CDR3 has 13 residues. V shed 2 bases and J shed 2 bases, with 8 bases lying between them. Germline lookup yields CDR1 SGHRS and CDR2 YFSETQ. CDR3 DNA sequence: TGCGCCAGCAGCTTCGGTGGTACCTACGAGCAGTACTTC. Protein: CASSFGGTYEQYF.

The chain recombines TRBV5-1 with TRBJ2-2, with a tentative D call TRBD1 (6 bases). Germline V gene sequence: CDR1 SGHRS, CDR2 YFSETQ. Trimming took off 1 base at V and 8 bases at J, with 15 bases between the two ends. The CDR3 extends over 15 amino acids. CDR3 in DNA: TGCGCCAGCAGCTTGTATGTAGGGGGAGCTGGGGAGCTGTTTTTT. Its translation is CASSLYVGGAGELFF. Variable domain in full (rest from reference TRBV5-1 and TRBJ2-2): KAGVTQTPRYLIKTRGQQVTLSCSPISGHRSVSWYQQTPGQGLQFLFEYFSETQRNKGNFPGRFSGRQFSNSRSEMNVSTLELGDSALYLCASSLYVGGAGELFFGEGSRLTVL.

The gene calls are TRBV5-1 and TRBJ2-5; 8 bases are shared with TRBD2. Per the germline V gene, CDR1 is SGHRS and CDR2 is YFSETQ. CDR3 length: 18 amino acids. V lost 4 bases to trimming and J lost 2 bases; unmatched junction nucleotides: 16. The CDR3 reads CASSPGTRVRVWQETQYF. The DNA of the CDR3 is TGCGCCAGCAGCCCCGGGACTAGGGTCAGAGTATGGCAAGAGACCCAGTACTTC.

This clone occurred a few times. The V gene is TRBV6-1, the J gene TRBJ2-5; 7 bases match TRBD1. Germline CDR1 and CDR2: MNHNS and SASEGT. The CDR3 runs to 14 residues. Losses at the gene ends were 5 bases for V and 5 bases for J; bases not matched to a gene: 8. In DNA form, the CDR3 reads TGTGCCAGCAGTTTAACAGGGGTTTTTGAGACCCAGTACTTC. It yields the protein CASSLTGVFETQYF.

V is TRBV12-5 and J is TRBJ2-2; a possible D gene is TRBD1 (6 bases). V lost 2 bases and J lost 3, with 10 bases in between. Germline lookup yields CDR1 LGHNT and CDR2 FRNRAP. CDR3 size: 15 residues. DNA of the CDR3: TGTGCTAGTGGTTTGAAACAGGGAGACACCGGGGAGCTGTTTTTT. Its protein is CASGLKQGDTGELFF.

The DNA of the CDR3 is TGTGCCAGCAGCGTAGAGGCCCAGGGACTAGCGGGAGAGTACAATGAGCAGTTCTTC. Residues: CASSVEAQGLAGEYNEQFF. The V call is TRBV9, the J call TRBJ2-1, with 14 positions matching TRBD2. In germline, CDR1 is SGDLS, CDR2 YYNGEE. CDR3 length: 19 amino acids. The ends lost 0 bases at V and 4 bases at J; junction bases unmatched: 9.

The J gene is TRBJ1-3, the V gene TRBV5-1; weak D call: TRBD1 (5 bases). This CDR3 contains 17 residues. V gave up 1 base and J gave up 0 bases, with 14 bases separating them. Germline CDR1 is SGHRS and CDR2 is YFSETQ. CDR3: CASSLSTGQHSGNTIYF. The CDR3 DNA reads as TGCGCCAGCAGCTTGAGTACAGGCCAGCACTCTGGAAACACCATATATTTT. The full variable domain, in which reference TRBV5-1 and TRBJ1-3 provide the parts outside the CDR3, is KAGVTQTPRYLIKTRGQQVTLSCSPISGHRSVSWYQQTPGQGLQFLFEYFSETQRNKGNFPGRFSGRQFSNSRSEMNVSTLELGDSALYLCASSLSTGQHSGNTIYFGEGSWLTVV.

The V gene is TRBV4-1, the J gene TRBJ2-7; a possible D gene is TRBD1 (6 bases). CDR1 and CDR2 (germline): MGHRA, YSYEKL. This CDR3 has 15 amino acids. V dropped 1 base and J dropped 1 base, with 11 bases sitting between them. The CDR3 loop is CASSQVQDRSYEQYF. CDR3 DNA sequence: TGCGCCAGCAGCCAAGTTCAGGACAGATCCTACGAGCAGTACTTC.

This clone was seen a few times. The chain joins TRBV21-1 to TRBJ2-1; the table's D call, TRBD2, was not checked against the DNA. TRBV21-1 has pseudogene status. CDR3 length: 20 residues. The CDR3 here is CASLRGGSGATVRPRNEQFF. For the CDR3, the DNA is TGTGCCAGCTTAAGGGGGGGCAGTGGTGCAACAGTTCGACCCCGGAATGAGCAGTTCTTC.

The chain combines TRBV11-2 with TRBJ2-5, with unresolved D. This CDR3 is 11 amino acids long. Trimming cost V 5 bases and J 5 bases, with 6 bases left between them. Germline V gene lookup returns CDR1 SGHAT and CDR2 FQNNGV. The DNA of the CDR3 is TGTGCCAGCAGCACTTCGGAGACCCAGTACTTC. This gives the protein CASSTSETQYF.

This clone was counted a few times. Mismatch with germline at one junction end may stem from a read error. The chain combines TRBV6-1 with TRBJ2-6, with D maybe TRBD1 (5 bases). This CDR3 is built from 15 residues. Per germline, CDR1 MNHNS and CDR2 SASEGT. The CDR3 bases are TGTGCCAGCAGTTTGGCGGTATCTGGGGCCAACGGCCTGACTTTC. Amino acid sequence: CASSLAVSGANGLTF.

V is TRBV18 and J is TRBJ1-1; TRBD1 aligns across 7 bases. Germline V CDR1 and CDR2: KGHSH, LQKENI. Trimming cost V 3 bases and J 3 bases; bases outside gene matches: 4. The CDR3 loop spans 14 amino acids. The CDR3 DNA reads TGTGCCAGCTCACCCAGCAGGGGGGACACTGAAGCTTTCTTT. The encoded protein is CASSPSRGDTEAFF.

The V call is TRBV11-3, the J call TRBJ1-1; D gene uncertain. This CDR3 comprises 15 residues. V was trimmed by 5 bases and J by 5 bases, leaving 18 bases between them. The V gene's germline CDR1 is SGHNT and CDR2 YENEEA. The CDR3 coding sequence is TGTGCCAGCAGCCCAGGCTGGTCCCGAATGACTGAAGCTTTCTTT. Translated: CASSPGWSRMTEAFF.

The chain employs TRBV5-1 and TRBJ2-1; 7 nucleotides match TRBD2. Germline CDR1 and CDR2: SGHRS and YFSETQ. This CDR3 region has 14 residues. After removal of 5 bases from V and 5 bases from J, the junction contained 7 bases not matched to a gene. The CDR3 nucleotides are TGCGCCAGCAGTAAACCGGGACTAAACAATGAGCAGTTCTTC. Translation: CASSKPGLNNEQFF.

This chain links TRBV7-2 with TRBJ2-7; 8 bases line up with TRBD1. The trim removed 5 bases at V and 2 bases at J, leaving 8 bases unmatched. The germline CDR1 and CDR2 sequences are SGHTA and FQGNSA. This CDR3 is built from 15 residues. The CDR3 loop is CASSHRTGSTYEQYF. The CDR3 coding sequence is TGTGCCAGCAGCCATAGGACAGGGTCCACCTACGAGCAGTACTTC.

The chain links TRBV6-6 to TRBJ2-6; perhaps TRBD2 as D (5 bases). V shed 7 bases and J shed 1 base, with 11 bases lying between them. The CDR3 contains 15 residues. Per germline, CDR1 MNHNY and CDR2 SVGAGI (reference sequence). The CDR3 bases are TGTGCCAGCATCGACGGAGGATCTGGGGCCAACGTCCTGACTTTC. It codes for CASIDGGSGANVLTF.

In its sample, this clone was seen a few times. The chain employs TRBV27 and TRBJ2-1, with D possibly being TRBD2 (6 bases). Germline V CDR1 and CDR2: MNHEY, SMNVEV (reference sequence). This CDR3 region has 17 residues. Deletions cut 2 bases from V and 0 bases from J, with 14 bases between. CDR3 coding DNA: TGTGCCAGCAGTTTACGGGCGGGATATAGCTCCTACAATGAGCAGTTCTTC. Translated: CASSLRAGYSSYNEQFF.

V gene TRBV5-1 combines with J gene TRBJ2-1; TRBD2 agrees at 11 bases. The J segment lost 8 bases and the V segment lost 4 bases, leaving 11 bases of the junction unmatched. The CDR3 runs 16 residues. The germline V gene encodes CDR1 SGHRS and CDR2 YFSETQ. This CDR3 reads CASSLQLAGGPHEQFF. The CDR3 region has the DNA TGCGCCAGCAGCCTCCAGTTAGCGGGAGGGCCCCATGAGCAGTTCTTC. Variable domain in full (rest from reference TRBV5-1 and TRBJ2-1): KAGVTQTPRYLIKTRGQQVTLSCSPISGHRSVSWYQQTPGQGLQFLFEYFSETQRNKGNFPGRFSGRQFSNSRSEMNVSTLELGDSALYLCASSLQLAGGPHEQFFGPGTRLTVL.

J is TRBJ1-1 and V is TRBV6-5; D call uncertain. The CDR3 extends over 14 amino acids. V dropped 5 bases and J dropped 2 bases, with 12 bases sitting between them. Germline V gene data show CDR1 as MNHEY and CDR2 as SVGAGI. The CDR3 is CASSNTPGNTEAFF. CDR3 sequence (DNA): TGTGCCAGCAGTAATACCCCAGGAAACACTGAAGCTTTCTTT.

Comments on this clone: One end of the junction is discordant with germline, which a read error may explain. This chain connects TRBV7-7 to TRBJ2-5; a weak D match, TRBD2 (6 bases). The CDR3 contains 16 residues. CDR1 SSHAT and CDR2 FNYEAQ come from the germline V gene (reference sequence). CDR3 region: CASSLTVAETWETQYF. Written as DNA, the CDR3 is TGTGCTAGCAGCTTAACGGTAGCGGAGACCTGGGAGACCCAGTACTTC.

This clone was picked up one time. The J gene is TRBJ2-7, the V gene TRBV28; D call uncertain. Germline V gene sequence: CDR1 MDHEN, CDR2 SYDVKM. The V end lost 7 bases, the J end lost 5 bases, and 9 bases lay between the germline ends. CDR3 length: 11 amino acids. In nucleotides, the CDR3 is TGTGCCAGCACTTACGCGAACGAGCAGTACTTC. It yields the protein CASTYANEQYF.

The chain combines TRBV5-1 with TRBJ1-2, with 7 bases fitting TRBD1. V trimming: 5 bases; J trimming: 0 bases; junction bases outside the gene matches: 10. The CDR3 is 16 amino acids. Looked up from germline, CDR1 is SGHRS and CDR2 is YFSETQ. CDR3 in amino acids: CASRLSGTEANYGYTF. The CDR3 DNA reads TGCGCCAGCAGATTGAGTGGGACAGAAGCTAACTATGGCTACACCTTC.

The V and J genes are TRBV9 and TRBJ2-1; perhaps TRBD1 as D (5 bases). Germline loops: CDR1 SGDLS, CDR2 YYNGEE. The CDR3 is 15 amino acids. V was clipped by 2 bases and J by 5 bases, with 14 bases between them. The CDR3 sequence: CASSVTGGPNNEQFF. The CDR3 region has the DNA TGTGCCAGCAGCGTTACAGGCGGCCCGAACAATGAGCAGTTCTTC.

This chain connects TRBV5-1 to TRBJ2-1; unclear D gene. The CDR3 has 13 residues. Germline V CDR1 and CDR2: SGHRS, YFSETQ. Trimming took 1 base from V and 10 from J, leaving 12 bases between them. The CDR3 DNA follows: TGCGCCAGCAGCTTGTTTTTGTCAGGCGAGCAGTTCTTC. Amino acids: CASSLFLSGEQFF.

This rearrangement joins TRBV6-1 to TRBJ2-1, with no clear D. The CDR3 totals 16 residues. CDR1 is MNHNS and CDR2 is SASEGT in the germline V gene. V dropped 4 bases and J dropped 0 bases, with 13 bases sitting between them. The CDR3 here is CASSGIWADSYNEQFF. The CDR3 DNA follows: TGTGCCAGCAGTGGAATTTGGGCAGACTCCTACAATGAGCAGTTCTTC.

V and J are TRBV28 and TRBJ1-1; no definite D call. Germline V gene data show CDR1 as MDHEN and CDR2 as SYDVKM. The CDR3 is 12 amino acids. V was clipped by 6 bases and J by 5 bases, with 10 bases between them. CDR3 nucleotides: TGTGCCAGCAGCCCCCGTGAGACTGAAGCTTTCTTT. It codes for CASSPRETEAFF.

The genes are TRBV7-2 and TRBJ2-1, with 7 bases aligning to TRBD2. The CDR3 has 14 residues. Losses at the gene ends were 4 bases for V and 9 bases for J; bases not matched to a gene: 9. The germline gives CDR1 SGHTA, CDR2 FQGNSA. The CDR3 coding sequence is TGTGCCAGCAGCTCCGGACTAGTCCCCATTGAGCAGTTCTTC. This encodes CASSSGLVPIEQFF.

This clone appeared once. Other DNA variants within this sample encode the same CDR3. This chain links TRBV25-1 with TRBJ2-1; TRBD2 matches at 11 bases. The CDR3 has 17 residues. V was clipped by 1 base and J by 9 bases; unmatched bases: 11. From germline, CDR1 is MGHDK and CDR2 SYGVNS. CDR3: CASSEFMGLAAIGEQFF. DNA for the CDR3: TGTGCCAGCAGTGAATTTATGGGACTAGCGGCGATAGGTGAGCAGTTCTTC.

The rearrangement links TRBV27 to TRBJ1-2; no clear D gene. Trimming removed 5 bases from V and 3 bases from J, with 10 bases in between. This CDR3 contains 13 residues. CDR1 and CDR2 from the germline V gene are MNHEY and SMNVEV (reference sequence). The CDR3 coding sequence is TGTGCCAGCAGTCCCGGACTGCACTATGGCTACACCTTC. This encodes CASSPGLHYGYTF.